One sample yielded the 4 T cell receptor beta chains listed below, sequenced in a study of OX40 agonist ivuxolimab in advanced cancers. Method: immunoSEQ multiplex PCR; TCRdb's copy keeps in-frame clones and lacks some. The top ten hold about 1% of the sample, which has roughly 59,000 clones, approximately 85% seen once. The sequencing used CD4+ or CD8+ T cells sorted from blood, collected in a trial of the OX40 agonist ivuxolimab. The origin of the receptors is an adult with an advanced solid tumor such as melanoma, head and neck, liver or kidney cancer.

The V and J genes are TRBV4-2 and TRBJ2-6, with a possible D match to TRBD1 (5 bases). This CDR3 is built from 16 residues. The germline V gene encodes CDR1 LGHNA and CDR2 YNFKEQ. V lost 2 bases and J 0 bases, leaving 8 bases between the germline ends. In DNA form, the CDR3 reads TGTGCCAGCAGCCAACTCACAGGCTCTGGGGCCAACGTCCTGACTTTC. Protein: CASSQLTGSGANVLTF.

CDR3 sequence (DNA): TGCGCCAGCAGCACAGGATACAGGAGGAACACTGAAGCTTTCTTT. Protein: CASSTGYRRNTEAFF. This rearrangement joins TRBV5-1 to TRBJ1-1, with TRBD1 as a possible D gene (5 bases). The V and J ends lost 4 bases and 1 base respectively, with 14 bases between them. The CDR3 extends over 15 amino acids. CDR1 and CDR2 (germline): SGHRS, YFSETQ.

The rearrangement links TRBV6-9 to TRBJ2-4; TRBD1 aligns across 9 bases. After removal of 3 bases from V and 8 bases from J, the junction contained 11 bases not matched to a gene. The germline gives CDR1 MNHGY, CDR2 SVAAGI. The CDR3 is 16 residues long. CDR3 DNA: TGTGCCAGCAGTTACGGTCATACAGGGGGCGTAGACATTCAGTACTTC. Encoded protein: CASSYGHTGGVDIQYF.

CDR3 sequence reads: CASSQGGGVPLGEQFF. As DNA, the CDR3 is TGCGCCAGCAGCCAAGGGGGGGGCGTCCCCCTCGGTGAGCAGTTCTTC. The V and J genes are TRBV4-3 and TRBJ2-1; D possibly corresponds to TRBD2 (7 bases). There are 16 residues in the CDR3. The germline gives CDR1 LGHNA, CDR2 YSLEER. The V gene lost 1 base and the J gene lost 9 bases, with 19 bases spanning the gap.